This T cell receptor (beta chain) was obtained from a study of T-cell reconstitution after alpha-beta-depleted transplantation in children. Preparation of the TCRbeta library was carried out with unique molecular identifiers. Using its own MiXCR run on the PCR reads, TCRdb lists one record per CDR3 protein. Among over 70,000 distinct CDR3 sequences, 12% were seen once, and the ten largest hold about 14%. The CDR3 spans 14 residues. The germline V gene encodes CDR1 SGHRS and CDR2 YFSETQ. V was shortened by 0 bases and J by 3 bases, with 7 bases between the two germline ends. This clonotype has ten or more counts.

This sequence originates from a human donor who donated a stem cell graft to a child with inherited bone marrow failure. This specimen consisted of PBMCs from the stem cell graft donor, obtained from the stem cell graft. J is TRBJ1-5 and V is TRBV5-1; D call uncertain. CDR3 loop: CASSLEGFNQPQHF. The CDR3 nucleotides read TGCGCCAGCAGCTTGGAGGGATTCAATCAGCCCCAGCATTTT.